Below are 26 T cell receptor beta chains sequenced from a single sample in a study of cytomegalovirus exposure and HLA in healthy donors. PCR employed 60 Vbeta and 13 Jbeta primers. Generated by immunoSEQ multiplex PCR, the TCRdb table keeps only in-frame clones and is missing some. Altogether 150,000 or so clones are present, 83% being singletons, with the ten largest covering 4.1%. The sample was PBMCs. The receptors here all came from a man between 45 and 60 years old in good health and CMV-seropositive.

This clone was picked up a small number of times. The chain employs TRBV5-1 and TRBJ1-2; 7 nucleotides match TRBD1. Germline trimming cut 5 bases from V and 4 bases from J; bases unmatched to any gene: 11. CDR3 length: 15 amino acids. Germline V gene data show CDR1 as SGHRS and CDR2 as YFSETQ. The CDR3, as DNA: TGCGCCAGCAGGTCGTCCTTGGGACAGATCTATGGCTACACCTTC. Protein sequence: CASRSSLGQIYGYTF. Complete variable domain (other parts from reference TRBV5-1 and TRBJ1-2): KAGVTQTPRYLIKTRGQQVTLSCSPISGHRSVSWYQQTPGQGLQFLFEYFSETQRNKGNFPGRFSGRQFSNSRSEMNVSTLELGDSALYLCASRSSLGQIYGYTFGSGTRLTVV.

The chain joins TRBV19 to TRBJ2-3; TRBD2 matches at 7 bases. This CDR3 has 16 amino acids. The germline V gene has CDR1 LNHDA and CDR2 SQIVND (reference sequence). Trimming cost V 3 bases and J 0 bases; bases outside gene matches: 6. CDR3 in amino acids: CASSMFGGGSTDTQYF. Written as DNA, the CDR3 is TGTGCCAGTAGTATGTTCGGGGGAGGGAGCACAGATACGCAGTATTTT.

Of note for this clone: Its ends do not fully match the called genes, so a read error is possible. The V gene is TRBV19, the J gene TRBJ2-2; D is perhaps TRBD2 (6 bases). This CDR3 is built from 16 residues. CDR1 and CDR2 from the germline V gene are LNHDA and SQIVND (reference sequence). CDR3 sequence reads: CASSIDRFRGTGGLFF. In nucleotides, the CDR3 is TGTGCCAGTAGTATAGACCGCTTCCGTGGCACCGGGGGGCTGTTTTTT.

The chain carries TRBV6-6 and TRBJ1-4; D might be TRBD1 (6 bases). CDR1 and CDR2 (germline): MNHNY, SVGAGI (reference sequence). This CDR3 spans 15 amino acids. V dropped 2 bases and J dropped 7 bases, with 14 bases sitting between them. The CDR3 DNA reads as TGTGCCAGCAGTTACCCTATGGGGGCAGGTGAAAAACTGTTTTTT. Its translation: CASSYPMGAGEKLFF.

This clone came up a few times. The chain couples TRBV5-4 to TRBJ1-1; 8 bases match TRBD1. The V gene's germline CDR1 is SGHNT and CDR2 YYREEE (reference sequence). This CDR3 has 15 amino acids. The V segment lost 2 bases and the J segment 4 bases; nucleotides outside the gene matches: 7. CDR3 DNA sequence: TGTGCCAGCAGCTTATACAGGGGGTTGGGCACTGAAGCTTTCTTT. It specifies CASSLYRGLGTEAFF.

CDR3 DNA sequence: TGTGCCAGCAGTTACTCCACTAGCGGGAGTTGTGAGCAGTTCTTC. Protein product: CASSYSTSGSCEQFF. V is TRBV6-5 and J is TRBJ2-1, with 11 bases that match TRBD2. Germline V gene data show CDR1 as MNHEY and CDR2 as SVGAGI. The CDR3 has 15 residues. V gave up 0 bases and J gave up 9 bases; unmatched junction bases: 4.

This clone showed up just a few times. This chain uses TRBV6-5 with TRBJ1-1; TRBD1 might be the D (5 bases). The germline gives CDR1 MNHEY, CDR2 SVGAGI. Between the trimmed V and J ends, which lost 2 bases and 5 bases, there was a span of 9 bases. The CDR3 loop spans 13 amino acids. The CDR3: CASSYDGGTEAFF. DNA for the CDR3: TGTGCCAGCAGTTACGATGGGGGGACTGAAGCTTTCTTT.

About this clone: Additional DNA sequences in this sample encode the identical CDR3. The V gene is TRBV2, the J gene TRBJ2-1; tentative D call: TRBD2 (6 bases). Trimming took 6 bases from V and 0 from J, leaving 9 bases between them. The germline V gene encodes CDR1 SNHLY and CDR2 FYNNEI. There are 14 residues in the CDR3. The CDR3 DNA follows: TGTGCCAGCAGAGGAGGGAGCTCCTACAATGAGCAGTTCTTC. It translates to CASRGGSSYNEQFF. Using reference TRBV2 and TRBJ2-1 for the parts outside the CDR3, the full variable domain is EPEVTQTPSHQVTQMGQEVILRCVPISNHLYFYWYRQILGQKVEFLVSFYNNEISEKSEIFDDQFSVERPDGSNFTLKIRSTKLEDSAMYFCASRGGSSYNEQFFGPGTRLTVL.

This clone has more than one count but fewer than ten. The chain employs TRBV5-5 and TRBJ1-1, with 8 bases identical to TRBD1. CDR3 length equals 14 residues. Germline CDR1 and CDR2: SGHKS and YYEKEE (reference sequence). J was trimmed by 1 base and V by 3 bases; bases with no gene match: 2. CDR3 coding DNA: TGTGCCAGCAGCTACGGGACAGGGAACACTGAAGCTTTCTTT. Protein sequence: CASSYGTGNTEAFF.

This chain joins TRBV7-9 and TRBJ1-2; 7 bases fit TRBD1. V was clipped by 4 bases and J by 3 bases; unmatched bases: 5. From germline, CDR1 is SEHNR and CDR2 FQNEAQ (reference sequence). There are 14 residues in the CDR3. This CDR3 reads CASSSVTGDYGYTF. The DNA of the CDR3 is TGTGCCAGCAGCTCCGTCACAGGGGACTATGGCTACACCTTC.

This chain connects TRBV19 to TRBJ1-1; 8 nucleotides match TRBD1. The J segment lost 5 bases and the V segment lost 3 bases, leaving 2 bases of the junction unmatched. The CDR3 totals 13 residues. Germline-derived CDR1 and CDR2 are LNHDA and SQIVND (reference sequence). CDR3 in DNA: TGTGCCAGTAGTATTTACAGGGGGACTGAAGCTTTCTTT. Protein sequence: CASSIYRGTEAFF.

V usage is TRBV4-1 and J usage is TRBJ2-1; 7 positions match TRBD2. Trimming at V came to 6 bases and at J to 0 bases, leaving 8 bases not matched to a gene. Germline loops: CDR1 MGHRA, CDR2 YSYEKL. The CDR3 is 16 amino acids. Written as DNA, the CDR3 is TGCGCCAGCAGGCCGCCCGGGGGGACCTCCTACAATGAGCAGTTCTTC. Translating it yields CASRPPGGTSYNEQFF.

The chain carries TRBV2 and TRBJ1-2, with 8 bases aligning to TRBD1. Germline trimming cut 10 bases from V and 5 bases from J; bases unmatched to any gene: 12. CDR3 length: 14 residues. The V gene's germline CDR1 is SNHLY and CDR2 FYNNEI. CDR3 in amino acids: CANGRGQDSYGYTF. CDR3 in DNA: TGTGCCAACGGAAGGGGACAGGACAGTTATGGCTACACCTTC.

A word on this clone: Sequence at one end of the junction differs from germline and may be a read error. The rearrangement links TRBV6-1 to TRBJ2-5, with 8 positions matching TRBD2. Germline V gene data show CDR1 as MNHNS and CDR2 as SASEGT. This CDR3 comprises 15 residues. The chain's CDR3 is CASSEVAGSQGTQYF. As DNA, the CDR3 is TGTGCCAGCAGTGAAGTAGCGGGGAGTCAAGGGACCCAGTACTTC.

The V gene is TRBV9, the J gene TRBJ2-3, with a tentative D call TRBD1 (6 bases). This CDR3 has 17 amino acids. V lost 0 bases to trimming and J lost 2 bases, with 16 bases between them. The V gene's germline CDR1 is SGDLS and CDR2 YYNGEE. This CDR3 reads CASSVGRRTAHTDTQYF. The CDR3 DNA sequence: TGTGCCAGCAGCGTAGGTAGAAGGACAGCTCACACAGATACGCAGTATTTT.

The sample holds a few counts of this clone. The genes are TRBV6-1 and TRBJ1-5, with TRBD1 matching 7 bases. This CDR3 is 15 amino acids long. Germline assignment: CDR1 MNHNS and CDR2 SASEGT. V lost 6 bases, J lost 6 bases, and 11 bases stayed unmatched. The chain's CDR3 is CASRVGTVGGQPQHF. The CDR3 nucleotides are TGTGCCAGCAGAGTCGGGACAGTGGGGGGTCAGCCCCAGCATTTT.

This clone was seen more than once but under ten times. The chain recombines TRBV7-9 with TRBJ1-4, with 9 bases fitting TRBD1. Unmatched junction bases numbered 5, after V lost 5 bases and J lost 7 bases. This CDR3 is built from 14 residues. The germline V gene encodes CDR1 SEHNR and CDR2 FQNEAQ (reference sequence). Here the CDR3 DNA reads TGTGCCAGCAGCCCCGGACAGGGGTTTGAAAAACTGTTTTTT. Protein product: CASSPGQGFEKLFF.

Notes on this clone: Distinct nucleotide sequences in the sample also encode this CDR3. The CDR3 DNA reads TGTGCCAGCAGTGAGGGACAGTCCAATCAGCCCCAGCATTTT. Protein: CASSEGQSNQPQHF. This chain uses TRBV2 with TRBJ1-5; 7 nucleotides line up with TRBD1. This CDR3 is built from 14 residues. Germline assignment: CDR1 SNHLY and CDR2 FYNNEI. Trimming at V came to 3 bases and at J to 3 bases, leaving 2 bases not matched to a gene.

V gene TRBV27 combines with J gene TRBJ1-6, with 9 bases aligning to TRBD1. The junction had 7 bases not matched to a gene; V was cut back by 6 bases and J by 10 bases. The CDR3 consists of 14 residues. Germline lookup yields CDR1 MNHEY and CDR2 SMNVEV (reference sequence). CDR3 amino acids: CASRPGQGVSPLHF. The DNA of the CDR3 is TGTGCCAGCAGGCCGGGACAGGGCGTCTCACCCCTCCACTTT.

This clone was found a few times. CDR3 DNA sequence: TGTGCCAGCAGTGACCAAAACTATGGCTACACCTTC. It translates to CASSDQNYGYTF. This chain connects TRBV6-1 to TRBJ1-2; D gene ambiguous. The CDR3 has 12 residues. Trimming shortened V by 3 bases and J by 2 bases, and 4 bases separated the two germline ends. CDR1 and CDR2 (germline): MNHNS, SASEGT.

The genes are TRBV28 and TRBJ1-1; D may be TRBD1 (6 bases). V dropped 8 bases and J dropped 6 bases, with 19 bases sitting between them. Germline CDR1 and CDR2: MDHEN and SYDVKM. There are 14 residues in the CDR3. CDR3 bases: TGTGCCAGCGCCAGGGGAGGGAGGGCGGCTGAAGCTTTCTTT. Amino acid sequence: CASARGGRAAEAFF.

This chain joins TRBV7-2 and TRBJ1-5, with a possible D match to TRBD1 (5 bases). Germline assignment: CDR1 SGHTA and CDR2 FQGNSA. Trimming shortened V by 5 bases and J by 4 bases, and 12 bases separated the two germline ends. This CDR3 comprises 14 residues. CDR3 loop: CASSQTGGNQPQHF. CDR3 sequence (DNA): TGTGCCAGCAGCCAAACGGGGGGAAATCAGCCCCAGCATTTT.

The CDR3 nucleotides are TGTGCCAGCAGCCTCCGCCAGACAGGGGATGGCTACACCTTC. Protein: CASSLRQTGDGYTF. V is TRBV7-2 and J is TRBJ1-2; 8 nucleotides agree with TRBD1. The trim removed 5 bases at V and 6 bases at J, leaving 8 bases unmatched. The CDR3 runs 14 residues. Germline CDR1 and CDR2: SGHTA and FQGNSA. Full variable domain (rest looked up from reference TRBV7-2 and TRBJ1-2): GAGVSQSPSNKVTEKGKDVELRCDPISGHTALYWYRQSLGQGLEFLIYFQGNSAPDKSGLPSDRFSAERTGGSVSTLTIQRTQQEDSAVYLCASSLRQTGDGYTFGSGTRLTVV.

The chain recombines TRBV6-1 with TRBJ2-3; TRBD1 agrees at 7 bases. The CDR3 is 12 residues long. Trimming at V came to 8 bases and at J to 1 base, leaving 0 bases not matched to a gene. Germline values: CDR1 MNHNS, CDR2 SASEGT. In DNA form, the CDR3 reads TGTGCCAGCGGACAGGGCACAGATACGCAGTATTTT. This translates into CASGQGTDTQYF.

This sequence joins TRBV19 and TRBJ1-1; maybe TRBD1 (6 bases). Trimming stripped 3 bases from V and 6 bases from J, with 14 bases between. Germline lookup yields CDR1 LNHDA and CDR2 SQIVND (reference sequence). The length of the CDR3 is 14 residues. CDR3 sequence (DNA): TGTGCCAGTAGTATCGGGACACAAAACGCTGAAGCTTTCTTT. Translating it yields CASSIGTQNAEAFF.

This clone was counted a single time. This chain uses TRBV18 with TRBJ2-3; D might be TRBD1 (6 bases). The V end was cut by 3 bases, the J end by 9 bases, with 10 bases between. Germline V gene lookup returns CDR1 KGHSH and CDR2 LQKENI. The CDR3 totals 12 residues. For the CDR3, the DNA is TGTGCCAGCTCACCGACAGGAGGCACGCAGTATTTT. It codes for CASSPTGGTQYF.